The sequence of this TCR beta chain was determined in a study of blood T cell repertoires in COVID-19. Clones were read by immunoSEQ multiplex PCR, and TCRdb kept only the in-frame ones, dropping some. The sample has roughly 180,000 clones, roughly 83% seen once. Trimming cost V 7 bases and J 5 bases, with 17 bases left between them. In germline, CDR1 is LNHDA, CDR2 SQIVND (reference sequence). CDR3 length equals 14 residues. This receptor was taken from a woman aged 40 to 50 with COVID-19, enrolled during active disease. Sequenced sample: peripheral blood. This chain links TRBV19 with TRBJ2-5; D remains ambiguous. This CDR3 is CASNASPGWETQYF. The CDR3 bases are TGTGCCAGTAACGCCTCCCCCGGTTGGGAGACCCAGTACTTC.